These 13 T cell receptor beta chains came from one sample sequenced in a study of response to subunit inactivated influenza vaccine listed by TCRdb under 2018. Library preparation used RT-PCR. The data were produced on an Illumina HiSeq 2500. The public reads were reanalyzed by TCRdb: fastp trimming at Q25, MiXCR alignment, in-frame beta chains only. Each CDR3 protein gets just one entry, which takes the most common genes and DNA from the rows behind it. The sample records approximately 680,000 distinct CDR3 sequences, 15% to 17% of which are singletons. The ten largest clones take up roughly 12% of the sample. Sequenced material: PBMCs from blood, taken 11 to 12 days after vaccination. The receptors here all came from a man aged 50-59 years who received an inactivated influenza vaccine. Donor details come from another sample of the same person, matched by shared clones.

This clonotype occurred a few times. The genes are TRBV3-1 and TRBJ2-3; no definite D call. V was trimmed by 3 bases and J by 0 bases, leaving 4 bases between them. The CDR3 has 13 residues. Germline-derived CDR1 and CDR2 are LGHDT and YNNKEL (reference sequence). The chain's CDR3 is CASSHMSTDTQYF. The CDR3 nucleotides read TGTGCCAGCAGCCATATGAGCACAGATACGCAGTATTTT.

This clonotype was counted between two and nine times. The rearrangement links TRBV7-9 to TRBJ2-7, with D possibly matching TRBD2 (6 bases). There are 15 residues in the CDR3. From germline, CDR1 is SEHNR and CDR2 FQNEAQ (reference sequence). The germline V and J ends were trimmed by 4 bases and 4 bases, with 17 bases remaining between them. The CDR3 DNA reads TGTGCCAGCAGCTACGGAGGGACCGGGGGTTACGAGCAGTACTTC. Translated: CASSYGGTGGYEQYF.

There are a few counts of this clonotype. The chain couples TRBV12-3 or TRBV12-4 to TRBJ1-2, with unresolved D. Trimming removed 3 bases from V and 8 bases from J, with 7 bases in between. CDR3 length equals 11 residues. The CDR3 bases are TGTGCCAGCAGTTTTGGAACAGGCTACACCTTC. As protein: CASSFGTGYTF.

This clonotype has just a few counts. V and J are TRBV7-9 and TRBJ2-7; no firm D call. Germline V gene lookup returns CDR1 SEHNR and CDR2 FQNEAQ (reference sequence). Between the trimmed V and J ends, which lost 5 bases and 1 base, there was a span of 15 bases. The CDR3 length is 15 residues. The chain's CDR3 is CASSPTARQSYEQYF. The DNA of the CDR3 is TGTGCCAGCAGCCCCACTGCTCGTCAGTCCTACGAGCAGTACTTC.

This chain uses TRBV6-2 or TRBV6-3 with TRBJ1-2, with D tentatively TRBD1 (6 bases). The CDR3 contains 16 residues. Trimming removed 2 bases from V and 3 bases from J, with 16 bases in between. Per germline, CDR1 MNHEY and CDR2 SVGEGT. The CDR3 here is CASSYSPAAGDYGYTF. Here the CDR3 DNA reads TGTGCCAGCAGTTACAGCCCTGCAGCAGGGGACTATGGCTACACCTTC.

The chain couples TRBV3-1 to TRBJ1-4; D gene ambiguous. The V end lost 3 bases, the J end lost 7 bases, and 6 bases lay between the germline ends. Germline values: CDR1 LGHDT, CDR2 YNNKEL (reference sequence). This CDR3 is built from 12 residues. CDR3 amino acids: CASSHEGEKLFF. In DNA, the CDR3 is TGTGCCAGCAGCCATGAAGGTGAAAAACTGTTTTTT.

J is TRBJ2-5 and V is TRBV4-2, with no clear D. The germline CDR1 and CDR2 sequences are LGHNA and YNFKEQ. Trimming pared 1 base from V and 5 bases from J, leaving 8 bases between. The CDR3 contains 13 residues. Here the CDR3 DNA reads TGTGCCAGCAGCCAAGGAGTTGCGGAGACCCAGTACTTC. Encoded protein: CASSQGVAETQYF.

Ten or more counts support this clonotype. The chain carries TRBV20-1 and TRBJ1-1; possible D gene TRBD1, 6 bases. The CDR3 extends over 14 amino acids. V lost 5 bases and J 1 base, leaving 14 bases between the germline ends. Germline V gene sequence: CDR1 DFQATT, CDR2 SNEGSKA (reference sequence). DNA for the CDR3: TGCAGTGCTGCCTGGGGGGCGAGGAACACTGAAGCTTTCTTT. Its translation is CSAAWGARNTEAFF.

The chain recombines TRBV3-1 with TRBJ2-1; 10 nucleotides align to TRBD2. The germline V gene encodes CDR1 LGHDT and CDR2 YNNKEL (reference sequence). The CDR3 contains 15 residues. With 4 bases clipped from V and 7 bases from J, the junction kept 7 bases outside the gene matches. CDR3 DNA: TGTGCCAGCAGCCGCCTTAGGACTAGCGGAAATGAGCAGTTCTTC. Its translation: CASSRLRTSGNEQFF.

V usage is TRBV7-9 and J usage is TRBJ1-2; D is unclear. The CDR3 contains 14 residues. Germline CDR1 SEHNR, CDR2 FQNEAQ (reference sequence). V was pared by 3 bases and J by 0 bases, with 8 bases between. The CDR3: CASSFRESNYGYTF. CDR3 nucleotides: TGTGCCAGCAGCTTTAGGGAATCTAACTATGGCTACACCTTC. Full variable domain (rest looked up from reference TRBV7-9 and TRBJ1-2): DTGVSQNPRHKITKRGQNVTFRCDPISEHNRLYWYRQTLGQGPEFLTYFQNEAQLEKSRLLSDRFSAERPKGSFSTLEIQRTEQGDSAMYLCASSFRESNYGYTFGSGTRLTVV.

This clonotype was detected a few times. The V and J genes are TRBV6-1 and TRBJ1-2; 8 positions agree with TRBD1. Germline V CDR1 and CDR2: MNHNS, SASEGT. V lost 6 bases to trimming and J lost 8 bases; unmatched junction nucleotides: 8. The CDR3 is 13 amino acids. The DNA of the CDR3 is TGTGCCAGCAGCCCGGACAGGGCCTGGGGCTACACCTTC. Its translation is CASSPDRAWGYTF.

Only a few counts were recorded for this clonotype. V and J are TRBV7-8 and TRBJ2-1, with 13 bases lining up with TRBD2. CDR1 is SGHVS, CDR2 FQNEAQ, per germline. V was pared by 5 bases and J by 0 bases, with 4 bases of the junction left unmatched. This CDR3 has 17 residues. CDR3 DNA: TGTGCCAGCAGCCGCCGGACTAGCGGGAGCTCCTACAATGAGCAGTTCTTC. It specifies CASSRRTSGSSYNEQFF.

In DNA form, the CDR3 reads TGTGCCAGCAGCCAAGGAGAAGCAGGCAACAATCAGCCCCAGCATTTT. It codes for CASSQGEAGNNQPQHF. V is TRBV4-2 and J is TRBJ1-5; D uncertain. This CDR3 is 16 amino acids long. Trimming removed 1 base from V and 3 bases from J, with 13 bases in between. CDR1 LGHNA and CDR2 YNFKEQ come from the germline V gene.